This section outlines one TCR beta chain sequence together with its context. In its sample, this clone was seen a few times. The target of this receptor is not known. No base quality information exists; no much larger clone differs at one position. The data are from a study of blood T cell repertoires in COVID-19 (dated by TCRdb to about 2020). Background for the entire study: The collaborator samples originated in the United States, Italy and Spain and spanned the acute and convalescent phases of COVID-19. Deeply sampled blood TCRbeta repertoires from subjects exposed to, actively infected with, or recovered from COVID-19 were included in the dataset. The repertoires were made available in a free public database intended to serve as a resource for research on the immune response to SARS-CoV-2. The prospective study material was composed of cDNA or gDNA derived from T cells, B-cell-depleted T cells, or PBMCs. The samples were drawn from the first 160 participants of the ongoing ImmuneRACE study and from over a thousand subjects provided by 6 global collaborators. Where available, HLA class I and class II types were taken from metadata supplied by the sample provider and were not determined by assay-based typing. The sample metadata nearly always contained a de-identified subject ID, COVID-19 status, age in years and sex. The full study reports these points: How much clinical and demographic metadata was included differed by source and by participant, and the metadata was provided uncurated.

Whole blood was collected in K2EDTA tubes by collaborating institutions according to the institutions' own protocols. For TCRbeta analysis, collaborators shipped samples in one of three forms: frozen whole blood, isolated PBMCs, or DNA extracted from either of those sample types. The immunoSEQ Assay, a bias-controlled multiplex PCR, was used to amplify TCRbeta CDR3 regions from genomic DNA. The paper's data handling went like this. The number of nucleated cells in each sample was estimated by amplification of reference gene primers within the assay. To quantify the absolute abundance of each unique TCRbeta CDR3 rearrangement, sequence reads were collapsed and filtered. Productive Simpson clonality was computed per sample as the square root of Simpson's diversity index over productive rearrangements. Sourced from immuneACCESS, this table was stored by TCRdb with only in-frame sequences that have V and J called. A share of the clones is absent; for the studies checked, an unresolved V gene accounts for under half, and the remainder has no known explanation. The V and J calls and clone size are taken from that table; D and trimming were inferred from the DNA. The sample has roughly 190,000 clones on record, roughly 80% of them singletons. About an eighth of the sample is taken by the ten largest.

Counted from cysteine to phenylalanine, this CDR3 has 14 amino acids. Only the CDR3 portion is preserved as DNA: 42 bases, with reading frame beginning at the first base. The germline V gene provides CDR1 SGHAT and CDR2 FQNNGV. The junction carries 14 bases between V and J, which are trimmed by 3 bases and 5 bases respectively. This receptor was identified in a woman aged 50 to 60 with acute or convalescent COVID-19. The rearranged chain carries TRBV11-2 and TRBJ2-7, and possibly TRBD2, on 5 matching bases. Sequencing was done on a sample of peripheral blood. The CDR3 in this case is CASSFWGAGNEQYF. The DNA sequence is as follows: TGTGCCAGCAGCTTTTGGGGAGCAGGCAACGAGCAGTACTTC.